This T cell receptor beta chain was documented in a study of cytomegalovirus exposure and HLA in healthy donors. Study-wide context: Genotyping showed roughly 77% of fewer than 500 donors falling in the Caucasian-associated ancestry cluster.

Trimming stripped 4 bases from V and 1 base from J, with 14 bases between. Germline CDR1 is SGHRS and CDR2 is YFSETQ. This CDR3 is built from 15 residues. A word on this clone: Its specificity is unknown.

13 Jbeta primers and 60 Vbeta primers were used for the PCR. Generated by immunoSEQ multiplex PCR, the TCRdb table keeps only in-frame clones and is missing some. The sample holds about 110,000 clones, roughly 85% seen once. Study-level findings and limits: Many donors carried some public TCRs, although rarity characterized most TCR sequences. Among immune exposure information, only CMV serostatus was available.

What was sequenced was PBMCs. The chain uses TRBV5-1 and TRBJ1-1; tentative D call: TRBD1 (6 bases). This TCR derives from a man aged 30 to 45 in good health and CMV-seropositive. The CDR3: CASSGGDNGNTEAFF. The CDR3 DNA reads as TGCGCCAGCAGCGGGGGGGACAACGGGAACACTGAAGCTTTCTTT.